The 20 T cell receptor beta chains presented below share a single source sample, sequenced in a study of blood T cell repertoires in COVID-19. Clones were read by immunoSEQ multiplex PCR, and TCRdb kept only the in-frame ones, dropping some. The repertoire includes roughly 270,000 clones, roughly 85% of them detected once, and less than 6.5% sits in the top ten. Sequenced sample: peripheral blood. Every receptor here comes from a man over 45 with active or convalescent COVID-19.

The V and J genes are TRBV12-3 or TRBV12-4 and TRBJ2-1, with D possibly TRBD2 on 5 matching bases. The CDR3 sequence is 13 residues long. V lost 3 bases, J lost 4 bases, and 7 bases lay in between. The CDR3 region is CASSFTRYNEQFF. DNA for the CDR3: TGTGCCAGCAGTTTTACTAGATACAATGAGCAGTTCTTC.

The gene calls are TRBV4-1 and TRBJ1-1; no clear D. Trimming removed 4 bases from V and 2 bases from J, with 11 bases in between. CDR3 length: 14 amino acids. CDR1 and CDR2 from the germline V gene are MGHRA and YSYEKL. CDR3 bases: TGCGCCAGCAGCCCCCGCGGTCATAACACTGAAGCTTTCTTT. It specifies CASSPRGHNTEAFF.

This clone has just a few counts. This chain joins TRBV24-1 and TRBJ2-3, with a weak D call TRBD2 (6 bases). This CDR3 has 13 amino acids. CDR1 is KGHDR, CDR2 SFDVKD, per germline. Trimming pared 6 bases from V and 4 bases from J, leaving 10 bases between. CDR3 bases: TGTGCCACCAGTCCCGGGAGTCCAGATACGCAGTATTTT. Amino acid sequence: CATSPGSPDTQYF.

This sequence joins TRBV2 and TRBJ2-5; D unresolved. This CDR3 is 15 amino acids long. Germline-derived CDR1 and CDR2 are SNHLY and FYNNEI. V was clipped by 7 bases and J by 5 bases, with 20 bases between them. The CDR3 DNA reads TGTGCCAGCACCCCTCCTGAGTATTTTCGGGAGACCCAGTACTTC. Translating gives CASTPPEYFRETQYF.

This rearrangement joins TRBV10-3 to TRBJ2-7; tentative D call: TRBD1 (5 bases). The V and J ends lost 5 bases and 2 bases respectively, with 19 bases between them. The CDR3 has 16 residues. Germline-derived CDR1 and CDR2 are ENHRY and SYGVKD. CDR3 coding DNA: TGTGCCATCAGTCAAAATCCGCGACAGAGACCCTACGAGCAGTACTTC. Amino acid sequence: CAISQNPRQRPYEQYF.

The rearrangement joins TRBV9 to TRBJ1-1; D remains unclear. V was trimmed by 4 bases and J by 2 bases, leaving 18 bases between them. Germline-derived CDR1 and CDR2 are SGDLS and YYNGEE. The CDR3 loop spans 16 amino acids. The CDR3 DNA is TGTGCCAGCAGCCCCCATCCATCAGCAGGAAACACTGAAGCTTTCTTT. Its translation: CASSPHPSAGNTEAFF.

This clone was seen more than once but under ten times. The V gene is TRBV5-7, the J gene TRBJ2-7, with TRBD2 matching 11 bases. TRBV5-7 counts as an open reading frame of uncertain function. Losses at the gene ends were 2 bases for V and 6 bases for J; bases not matched to a gene: 4. The CDR3 contains 14 residues. CDR3 DNA sequence: TGTGCCAGCAGCTTACTAGCGGGAGCGTCCGAGCAGTACTTC. It is translated as CASSLLAGASEQYF.

This clone was observed once. The V gene is TRBV19, the J gene TRBJ2-3; TRBD2 matches 11 bases. This CDR3 has 17 amino acids. With V trimmed by 3 bases and J by 0 bases, 5 bases remained unmatched. Germline-derived CDR1 and CDR2 are LNHDA and SQIVND (reference sequence). CDR3 residues: CASSMETSGASTDTQYF. The CDR3 nucleotides are TGTGCCAGTAGTATGGAGACTAGCGGGGCCAGCACAGATACGCAGTATTTT.

The chain is built from TRBV6-6 and TRBJ1-5, with TRBD1 as a possible D gene (6 bases). Trimming stripped 2 bases from V and 3 bases from J, with 8 bases between. From germline, CDR1 is MNHNY and CDR2 SVGAGI (reference sequence). CDR3 size: 14 residues. CDR3 sequence reads: CASSYQGNNQPQHF. In nucleotides, the CDR3 is TGTGCCAGCAGTTACCAGGGGAACAATCAGCCCCAGCATTTT.

V is TRBV9 and J is TRBJ2-3; 11 bases are shared with TRBD2. Germline CDR1 SGDLS, CDR2 YYNGEE. The CDR3 runs 15 residues. V lost 2 bases and J lost 7; bases outside the gene matches: 6. This chain's CDR3 is CASSVTSGIYHTQYF. CDR3 bases: TGTGCCAGCAGCGTGACTAGCGGGATTTATCATACGCAGTATTTT.

DNA of the CDR3: TGTGCCAGTAGTGACAGGGGGCGGCCGAACACTGAAGCTTTCTTT. Translation gives CASSDRGRPNTEAFF. The chain joins TRBV19 to TRBJ1-1, with 10 bases identical to TRBD1. Per the germline V gene, CDR1 is LNHDA and CDR2 is SQIVND (reference sequence). The V segment lost 5 bases and the J segment 1 base; nucleotides outside the gene matches: 4. The CDR3 extends over 15 amino acids.

The chain joins TRBV28 to TRBJ2-3; 8 bases fit TRBD2. This CDR3 region has 16 residues. With V trimmed by 6 bases and J by 1 base, 9 bases remained unmatched. Germline V CDR1 and CDR2: MDHEN, SYDVKM. The CDR3 nucleotides are TGTGCCAGCAGCCCCACTAGCGGTCTTGGCACAGATACGCAGTATTTT. This translates into CASSPTSGLGTDTQYF. Full variable domain (remainder filled in from reference TRBV28 and TRBJ2-3): DVKVTQSSRYLVKRTGEKVFLECVQDMDHENMFWYRQDPGLGLRLIYFSYDVKMKEKGDIPEGYSVSREKKERFSLILESASTNQTSMYLCASSPTSGLGTDTQYFGPGTRLTVL.

The chain combines TRBV6-6 with TRBJ2-7; 7 bases match TRBD1. Looked up from germline, CDR1 is MNHNY and CDR2 is SVGAGI (reference sequence). The length of the CDR3 is 13 residues. Losses at the gene ends were 8 bases for V and 7 bases for J; bases not matched to a gene: 11. The CDR3 loop is CASGRGSAWEQYF. CDR3 sequence (DNA): TGTGCCAGCGGCAGGGGGTCCGCCTGGGAGCAGTACTTC.

The gene calls are TRBV28 and TRBJ1-1; a possible D gene is TRBD1 (6 bases). Trimming removed 4 bases from V and 8 bases from J, with 17 bases in between. Germline V gives CDR1 MDHEN, CDR2 SYDVKM. The CDR3 covers 14 residues. The CDR3 DNA follows: TGTGCCAGCAGTTCCTTGGACAGCATCAGCGAAGCTTTCTTT. It encodes CASSSLDSISEAFF. Combining the CDR3 with reference TRBV28 and TRBJ1-1 gives the whole variable domain DVKVTQSSRYLVKRTGEKVFLECVQDMDHENMFWYRQDPGLGLRLIYFSYDVKMKEKGDIPEGYSVSREKKERFSLILESASTNQTSMYLCASSSLDSISEAFFGQGTRLTVV.

The rearrangement joins TRBV4-3 to TRBJ2-1; 12 nucleotides agree with TRBD2. This CDR3 has 19 residues. Germline CDR1 and CDR2: LGHNA and YSLEER. V dropped 0 bases and J dropped 3; count of bases not matched to a gene: 9. This CDR3 reads CASSQDSHLAGGFYNEQFF. The CDR3, as DNA: TGCGCCAGCAGCCAAGATTCCCATCTAGCGGGAGGGTTCTACAATGAGCAGTTCTTC.

The chain links TRBV4-3 to TRBJ1-1, with TRBD1 as a possible D gene (5 bases). The germline V gene encodes CDR1 LGHNA and CDR2 YSLEER. CDR3 length equals 13 residues. V was cut by 0 bases and J by 8 bases, with 10 bases left in between. DNA for the CDR3: TGCGCCAGCAGCCAAGATATCACAGGCGAAGCTTTCTTT. Translating it yields CASSQDITGEAFF.

V is TRBV2 and J is TRBJ2-2, with 8 bases matching TRBD1. The CDR3 has 15 amino acids. Germline V gives CDR1 SNHLY, CDR2 FYNNEI. J gave up 6 bases and V 3 bases, and 6 bases lay outside the gene matches. The CDR3, as DNA: TGTGCCAGCAGTGACAGGGCAGGGGGCGCCGGGGAGCTGTTTTTT. It translates to CASSDRAGGAGELFF.

CDR3 region: CASSRIRGSSYNEQFF. The DNA for the CDR3 is TGTGCCAGCAGCCGGATCCGGGGGAGCTCCTACAATGAGCAGTTCTTC. The rearrangement uses TRBV3-1 (or the pseudogene TRBV3-2) and TRBJ2-1, with TRBD2 as a possible D gene (6 bases). The CDR3 extends over 16 amino acids. The ends were cut back, 4 bases at V and 0 bases at J, with 13 bases in the middle. Germline V gives CDR1 LGHDT, CDR2 YNNKEL (reference sequence).

The genes are TRBV30 and TRBJ2-7, with TRBD1 identical over 11 bases. Trimming took 3 bases from V and 3 from J; bases not matched to a gene: 4. This CDR3 has 14 residues. Germline loops: CDR1 GTSNPN, CDR2 SVGIG (reference sequence). This CDR3 is CAWRAGTGGYEQYF. CDR3 nucleotides: TGTGCCTGGAGAGCCGGGACAGGGGGCTACGAGCAGTACTTC.

About this clone: Germline is not matched at one junction end, which may reflect a read error. The genes are TRBV5-4 and TRBJ1-2; D may be TRBD1 (5 bases). This CDR3 has 12 amino acids. Germline CDR1 and CDR2: SGHNT and YYREEE (reference sequence). The CDR3 loop reads CASSAPTVDPSF. The CDR3, as DNA: TGTGCCAGCAGCGCCCCGACAGTGGACCCCAGCTTC.